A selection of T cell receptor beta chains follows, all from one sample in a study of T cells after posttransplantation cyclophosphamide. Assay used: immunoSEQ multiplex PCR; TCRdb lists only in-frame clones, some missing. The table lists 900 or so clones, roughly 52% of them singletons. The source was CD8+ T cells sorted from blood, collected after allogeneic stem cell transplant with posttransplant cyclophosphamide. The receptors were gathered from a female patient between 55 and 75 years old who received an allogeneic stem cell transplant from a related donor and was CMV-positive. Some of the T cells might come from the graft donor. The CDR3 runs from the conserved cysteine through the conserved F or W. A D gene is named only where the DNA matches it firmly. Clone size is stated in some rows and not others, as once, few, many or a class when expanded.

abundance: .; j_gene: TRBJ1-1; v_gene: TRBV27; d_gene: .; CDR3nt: TGTGCCAGCAGTTTAGGGGGCAGCGGTACTGAAGCTTTCTTT; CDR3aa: CASSLGGSGTEAFF
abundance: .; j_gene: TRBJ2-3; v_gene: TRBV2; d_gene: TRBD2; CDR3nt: TGTGCCAGGCCGTCGGCTAGCGGGAGGACAGATACGCAGTATTTT; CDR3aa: CARPSASGRTDTQYF
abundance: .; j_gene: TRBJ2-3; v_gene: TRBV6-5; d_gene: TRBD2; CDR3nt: TGTGCCAGCAGTTTCATAGCGGGAGACGGCACAGATACGCAGTATTTT; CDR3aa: CASSFIAGDGTDTQYF
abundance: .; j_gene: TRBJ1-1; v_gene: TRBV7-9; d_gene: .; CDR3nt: TGTGCCAGCAGCTTAGTCTTGGGGACTCAGGTGAAAGCTTTCTTT; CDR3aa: CASSLVLGTQVKAFF
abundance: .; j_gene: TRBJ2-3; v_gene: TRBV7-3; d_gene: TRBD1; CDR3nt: TGTGCCAGCAGCTTACACAGGGGGCGGACAGATACGCAGTATTTT; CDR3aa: CASSLHRGRTDTQYF
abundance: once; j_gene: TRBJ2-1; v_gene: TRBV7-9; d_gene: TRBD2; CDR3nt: TGTGCCAGCAGCTTACTTGTCCTAGCGGGACCGTCGCCCTACAATGAGCAGTTCTTC; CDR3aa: CASSLLVLAGPSPYNEQFF
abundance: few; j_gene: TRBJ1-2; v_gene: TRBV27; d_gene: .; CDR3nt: TGTGCCAGCAGTCCACAGGGTCATGGCTACACCTTC; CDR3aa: CASSPQGHGYTF
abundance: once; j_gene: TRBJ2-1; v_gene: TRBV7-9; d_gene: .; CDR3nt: TGTGCCAGCAGCTTTAGTCGGGGGGCTCGGTATGAGCAGTTCTTC; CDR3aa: CASSFSRGARYEQFF
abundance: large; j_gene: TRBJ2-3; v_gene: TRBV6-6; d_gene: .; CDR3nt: TGTGCCAGCAGTTACTTGGAGGGAACAGATACGCAGTATTTT; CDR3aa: CASSYLEGTDTQYF
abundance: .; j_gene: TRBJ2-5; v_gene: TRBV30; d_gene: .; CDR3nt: TGTGCCTGGAGTGTTGCCGGGGAGACCCAGTACTTC; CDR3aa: CAWSVAGETQYF
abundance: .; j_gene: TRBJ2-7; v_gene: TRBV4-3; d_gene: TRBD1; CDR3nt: TGCGCCAGCAGCCAAGAGGCAGGGGGCGCTTACGAGCAGTACTTC; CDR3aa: CASSQEAGGAYEQYF
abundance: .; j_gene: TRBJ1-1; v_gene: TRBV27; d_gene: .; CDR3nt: TGTGCCAGCAGTTTATTTGCCGGAGGCGGCACTGAAGCTTTCTTT; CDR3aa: CASSLFAGGGTEAFF
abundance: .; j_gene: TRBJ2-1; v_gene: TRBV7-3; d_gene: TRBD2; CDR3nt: TGTGCCAGCAGCTCCCCGGGGAGGGTACCTAGGGAGCAGTTCTTC; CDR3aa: CASSSPGRVPREQFF
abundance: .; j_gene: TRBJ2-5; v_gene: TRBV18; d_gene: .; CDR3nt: TGTGCCAGCTCACCAGGCTTCTCAGAGACCCAGTACTTC; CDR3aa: CASSPGFSETQYF
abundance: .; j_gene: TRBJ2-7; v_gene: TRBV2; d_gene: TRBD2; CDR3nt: TGTGCCAGCACCGACAGTCTGAGTGCGGGAGGAAGCTCCTACGAGCAGTACTTC; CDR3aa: CASTDSLSAGGSSYEQYF
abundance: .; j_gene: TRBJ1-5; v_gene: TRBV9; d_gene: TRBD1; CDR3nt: TGTGCCAGCAGCGGGGACAGTAACAGAAATCAGCCCCAGCATTTT; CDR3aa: CASSGDSNRNQPQHF
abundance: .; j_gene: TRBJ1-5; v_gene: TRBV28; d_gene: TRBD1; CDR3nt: TGTGCCAGCAGTACCTTGACAGGGAGCAATCAGCCCCAGCATTTT; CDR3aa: CASSTLTGSNQPQHF
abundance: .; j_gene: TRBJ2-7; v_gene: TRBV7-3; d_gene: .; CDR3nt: TGTGCCAGCAGCCGGGACATCGACTACGAGCAGTACTTC; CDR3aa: CASSRDIDYEQYF
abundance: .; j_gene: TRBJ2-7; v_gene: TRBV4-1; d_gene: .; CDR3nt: TGCGCCAGCAGCCAAGATGCCGGGTTTTACGAGCAGTACTTC; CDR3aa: CASSQDAGFYEQYF
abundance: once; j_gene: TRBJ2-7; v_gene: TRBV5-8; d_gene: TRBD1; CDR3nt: TGTGCCAGCAGCCTCCGGGACAGGGAGTCCGAGCAGTACTTC; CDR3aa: CASSLRDRESEQYF
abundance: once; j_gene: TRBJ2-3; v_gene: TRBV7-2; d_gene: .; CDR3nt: TGTGCCAGCAGCTTTCAGGGCTCGAGCACAGATACGCAGTATTTT; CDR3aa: CASSFQGSSTDTQYF
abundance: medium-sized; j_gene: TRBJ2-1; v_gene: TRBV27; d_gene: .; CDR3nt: TGTGCCAGCAGGGGCGACATCTCCTACAATGAGCAGTTCTTC; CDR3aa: CASRGDISYNEQFF
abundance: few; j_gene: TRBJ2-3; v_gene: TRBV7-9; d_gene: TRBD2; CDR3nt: TGTGCCAGCGGCGGTAGCGGGGAACTAGATACGCAGTATTTT; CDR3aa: CASGGSGELDTQYF
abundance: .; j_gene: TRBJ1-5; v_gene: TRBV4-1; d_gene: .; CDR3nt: TGCGCCAGCAGCCAAGATTATAGCAATCAGCCCCAGCATTTT; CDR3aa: CASSQDYSNQPQHF
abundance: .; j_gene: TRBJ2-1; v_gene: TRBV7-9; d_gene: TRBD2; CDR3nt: TGTGCCAGCAGCTCTCTAGCGGGGTATAACAATGAGCAGTTCTTC; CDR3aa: CASSSLAGYNNEQFF
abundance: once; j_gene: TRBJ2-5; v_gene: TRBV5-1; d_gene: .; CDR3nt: TGCGCCAGCAGCTTTGGGGGCGGTCCCCTAGAGACCCAGTACTTC; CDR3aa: CASSFGGGPLETQYF
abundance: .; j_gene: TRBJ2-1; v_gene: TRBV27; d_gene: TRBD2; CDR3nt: TGTGCCAGCAGTTTATCCCAGCTAGCGGGGCCTTTCTACAATGAGCAGTTCTTC; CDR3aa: CASSLSQLAGPFYNEQFF
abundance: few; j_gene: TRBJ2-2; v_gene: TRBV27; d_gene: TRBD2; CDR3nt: TGTGCCAGCAGTTTTGGCGGGACTACATCTGTGGAGCTGTTTTTT; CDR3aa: CASSFGGTTSVELFF
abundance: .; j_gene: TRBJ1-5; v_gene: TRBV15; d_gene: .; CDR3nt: TGTGCCACCAGCTGGGACTTTAGCAATCAGCCCCAGCATTTT; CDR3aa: CATSWDFSNQPQHF
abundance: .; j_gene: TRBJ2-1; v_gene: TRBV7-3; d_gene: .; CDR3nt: TGTGCCAGCAGCTTAGGAGGATGGAATGAGCAGTTCTTC; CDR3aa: CASSLGGWNEQFF
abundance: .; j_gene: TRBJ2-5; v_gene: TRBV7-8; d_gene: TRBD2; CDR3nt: TGTGCCAGCAGCCCCATAAGCGGGGGGGCACAAGAGACCCAGTACTTC; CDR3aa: CASSPISGGAQETQYF
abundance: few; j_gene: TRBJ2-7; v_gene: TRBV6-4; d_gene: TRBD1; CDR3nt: TGTGCCAGCAGCCCCTGGGACAGGGCGTACGAGCAGTACTTC; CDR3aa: CASSPWDRAYEQYF
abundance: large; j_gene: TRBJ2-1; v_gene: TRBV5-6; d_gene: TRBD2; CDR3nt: TGTGCCAGCAGCTCCCCGGGGAGGGTACCTAGGGAGCAGTTCTTC; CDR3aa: CASSSPGRVPREQFF
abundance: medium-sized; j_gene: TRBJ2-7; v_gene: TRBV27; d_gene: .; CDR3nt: TGTGCCAGCTTTACATCTTCCTACGAGCAGTACTTC; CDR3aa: CASFTSSYEQYF
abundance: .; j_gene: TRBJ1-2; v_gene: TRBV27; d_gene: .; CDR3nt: TGTGCCAGCAGTTTTGGCGGGGCGCCGGGCTATGGCTACACCTTC; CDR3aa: CASSFGGAPGYGYTF
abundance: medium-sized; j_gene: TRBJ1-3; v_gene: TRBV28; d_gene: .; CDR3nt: TGTGCCAGTGCTACTGAGGGCTCCGGAAACACCATATATTTT; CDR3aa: CASATEGSGNTIYF
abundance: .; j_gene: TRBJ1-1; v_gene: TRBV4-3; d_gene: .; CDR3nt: TGCGCCAGCAGCCCCTTTCTTTCTGACAGATTGAACACTGAAGCTTTCTTT; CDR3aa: CASSPFLSDRLNTEAFF
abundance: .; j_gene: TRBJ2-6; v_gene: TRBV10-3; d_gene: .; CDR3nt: TGTGCCATCGGACTTCCTGGGACCAACGTCCTGACTTTC; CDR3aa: CAIGLPGTNVLTF
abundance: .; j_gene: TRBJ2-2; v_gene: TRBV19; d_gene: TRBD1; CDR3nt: TGTGCCAGTAGTATTATGGCAGGGGGCTACACCGGGGAGCTGTTTTTT; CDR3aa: CASSIMAGGYTGELFF
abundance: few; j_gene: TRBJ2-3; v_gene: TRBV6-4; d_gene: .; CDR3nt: TGTGCCAGCAGTTACTTGGAGGGAACAGATACGCAGTATTTT; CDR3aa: CASSYLEGTDTQYF
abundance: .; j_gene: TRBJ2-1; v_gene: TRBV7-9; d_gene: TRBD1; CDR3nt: TGTGCCAGCGAGTCCGGGACAGGGAAGGCAAGTGAGCAGTTCTTC; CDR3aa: CASESGTGKASEQFF
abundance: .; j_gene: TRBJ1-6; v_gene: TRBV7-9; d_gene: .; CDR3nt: TGTGCCAGCAGCTCCGGCAGGGGATCTGGGAATTCACCCCTCCACTTT; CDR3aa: CASSSGRGSGNSPLHF
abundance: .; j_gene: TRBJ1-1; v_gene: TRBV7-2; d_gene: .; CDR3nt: TGTGCCAGCAAGCCTCGGGCAGGGTTGAACGCTGAAGCTTTCTTT; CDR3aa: CASKPRAGLNAEAFF
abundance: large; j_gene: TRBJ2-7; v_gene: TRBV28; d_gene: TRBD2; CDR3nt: TGTGCCAGCAGCCCCGCCGGGACTAGGACCTACGAGCAGTACTTC; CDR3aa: CASSPAGTRTYEQYF
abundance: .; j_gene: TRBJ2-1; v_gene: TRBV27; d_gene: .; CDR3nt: TGTGCCAGCAGCGGGAGCTCCTACAATGAGCAGTTCTTC; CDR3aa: CASSGSSYNEQFF
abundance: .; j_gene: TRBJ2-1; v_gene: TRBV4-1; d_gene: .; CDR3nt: TGCGCCAGCAGCCAAATCAGGGTTACTGAGCAGTTCTTC; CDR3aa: CASSQIRVTEQFF
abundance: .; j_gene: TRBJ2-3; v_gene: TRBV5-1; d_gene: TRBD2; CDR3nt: TGCGCCAGCAGCCTGAATGGCGGGGGGGCCGTAGATACGCAGTATTTT; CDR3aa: CASSLNGGGAVDTQYF
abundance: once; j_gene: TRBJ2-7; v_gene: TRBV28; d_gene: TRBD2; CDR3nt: TGTGCCAGCAGTCACAGCGGGAGGGCCCGGGAGCAGTACTTC; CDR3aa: CASSHSGRAREQYF
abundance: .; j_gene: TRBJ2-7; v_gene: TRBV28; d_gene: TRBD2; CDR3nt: TGTGCCAGCGGCCCCGCCGGGACTAGGGCCTACGAGCAGTACTTC; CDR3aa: CASGPAGTRAYEQYF
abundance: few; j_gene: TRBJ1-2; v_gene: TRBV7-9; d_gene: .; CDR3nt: TGTGCCAGCAGCTCCCTTTACTATGGCTACACCTTC; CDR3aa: CASSSLYYGYTF
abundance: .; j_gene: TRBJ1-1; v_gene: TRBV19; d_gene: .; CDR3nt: TGTGCCAGTATGGGCGGGGCGCATGCTGAAGCTTTCTTT; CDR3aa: CASMGGAHAEAFF